The text below deals with one T cell receptor beta chain. A sample-barcoded 5' primer and a J-beta primer mix were used in a second PCR of roughly 7 to 12 cycles. TCRdb itself ran the 5' RACE reads through MiXCR, one entry per CDR3 protein. Here the sample spans 750,000 or so distinct CDR3 sequences, around 25% being singletons. The V end was cut by 1 base, the J end by 6 bases, with 10 bases between. Germline-derived CDR1 and CDR2 are KGHSH and LQKENI. This CDR3 is 14 amino acids long. These data originate in a study of blood T cells in healthy people across ages. The sample was also reused in another study, on T cells of mothers and their children.

This receptor was taken from a boy younger than 18 in good health. The V and J genes are TRBV18 and TRBJ2-1; the D gene could be TRBD1 or TRBD2 (5 bases each). The sample was blood. The CDR3 DNA sequence: TGTGCCAGCTCACCACTCGCAGGGAGCAATGAGCAGTTCTTC. It yields the protein CASSPLAGSNEQFF.